This entry lists 32 T cell receptor beta chains sequenced from one sample in a study of regulatory T cells in long-lasting Graves disease. Documented time point: newly diagnosed GD, antithyroid drugs for less than 3 months. With RNA extracted from PBMCs as input, the TCR library was made. Investigators prepared the TCR beta libraries by applying iRepertoire HTBI primers and Arm-PCR of CDR3 regions. TCRdb reprocessed the multiplex PCR reads via MiXCR and lists one record per CDR3 protein. The data hold about 400,000 distinct CDR3 sequences, with about 15% observed a single time. This same sample was also part of a study on T cells in Graves' hyperthyroidism and ophthalmopathy.

The sequenced sample was peripheral blood mononuclear cells (PBMCs), obtained at new diagnosis, from a patient treated with antithyroid drugs. The receptors were gathered from a woman aged 40 to 50 with Graves disease.

In its sample, this clonotype was seen many times. V usage is TRBV5-1 and J usage is TRBJ1-5; no clear D. CDR1 is SGHRS and CDR2 is YFSETQ in the germline V gene. This CDR3 contains 13 residues. Deletions cut 2 bases from V and 3 bases from J, with 6 bases between. Written as DNA, the CDR3 is TGCGCCAGCAGCTTTACGACCAATCAGCCCCAGCATTTT. Translated: CASSFTTNQPQHF.

The sample holds a few counts of this clonotype. The V gene is TRBV7-9, the J gene TRBJ1-1; possible D gene TRBD1, 6 bases. This CDR3 has 13 amino acids. Germline CDR1 and CDR2: SEHNR and FQNEAQ (reference sequence). V was cut by 5 bases and J by 8 bases, with 15 bases left in between. The CDR3 nucleotides are TGTGCCAGCAGCCGCGGGACAATAGGAGAAGCTTTCTTT. It yields the protein CASSRGTIGEAFF. Drawing the rest from reference TRBV7-9 and TRBJ1-1, the complete variable domain is DTGVSQNPRHKITKRGQNVTFRCDPISEHNRLYWYRQTLGQGPEFLTYFQNEAQLEKSRLLSDRFSAERPKGSFSTLEIQRTEQGDSAMYLCASSRGTIGEAFFGQGTRLTVV.

V is TRBV20-1 and J is TRBJ2-1; D might be TRBD2 (5 bases). The CDR3 totals 16 residues. Between the trimmed V and J ends, which lost 0 bases and 2 bases, there was a span of 14 bases. The germline CDR1 and CDR2 sequences are DFQATT and SNEGSKA (reference sequence). DNA of the CDR3: TGCAGTGCTAGAGATCGAGGGTCCGAGGCCTACAATGAGCAGTTCTTC. As protein: CSARDRGSEAYNEQFF.

The chain employs TRBV20-1 and TRBJ2-7, with TRBD2 identical over 10 bases. Per the germline V gene, CDR1 is DFQATT and CDR2 is SNEGSKA (reference sequence). The CDR3 consists of 15 residues. V was clipped by 2 bases and J by 3 bases; unmatched bases: 7. The CDR3 sequence: CSARRSGRADYEQYF. The CDR3 bases are TGCAGTGCTAGACGAAGCGGGAGGGCCGACTACGAGCAGTACTTC.

In its sample, this clonotype was seen many times. The chain has TRBV7-3 and TRBJ2-1; D gene unclear. Germline CDR1 SGHTA, CDR2 FQGTGA. The CDR3 loop spans 13 amino acids. V was clipped by 5 bases and J by 8 bases, with 13 bases between them. This CDR3 reads CASSATRADEQFF. The CDR3 region has the DNA TGTGCCAGCAGCGCCACTCGTGCGGATGAGCAGTTCTTC.

This clonotype was counted ten times or more. V is TRBV28 and J is TRBJ1-6; D remains unclear. Per germline, CDR1 MDHEN and CDR2 SYDVKM. The V end was cut by 7 bases, the J end by 8 bases, with 18 bases between. This CDR3 has 15 residues. CDR3 residues: CASTKWEEIDSPLHF. For the CDR3, the DNA is TGTGCCAGCACCAAATGGGAGGAGATAGATTCACCCCTCCACTTT.

This clonotype was observed at least ten times. The chain is built from TRBV6-1 and TRBJ2-5; TRBD1 aligns across 8 bases. Per the germline V gene, CDR1 is MNHNS and CDR2 is SASEGT. Trimming removed 7 bases from V and 3 bases from J; junction bases left unmatched: 4. The CDR3 has 13 amino acids. CDR3 region: CASKKTGEETQYF. Written as DNA, the CDR3 is TGTGCCAGCAAGAAGACAGGGGAAGAGACCCAGTACTTC.

This clonotype was picked up many times. V gene TRBV3-1 combines with J gene TRBJ2-3, with D tentatively TRBD1 (6 bases). Trimming left V 0 bases short and J 5 bases short, with 24 bases between. The germline V gene has CDR1 LGHDT and CDR2 YNNKEL (reference sequence). The CDR3 covers 19 residues. CDR3 amino acids: CASSQEGLRGGRLIDTQYF. The DNA for the CDR3 is TGTGCCAGCAGCCAAGAGGGCCTCAGGGGCGGTCGCTTAATAGATACGCAGTATTTT.

This clonotype was recorded at least ten times. The genes are TRBV28 and TRBJ2-7, with 8 bases fitting TRBD1. The CDR3 has 16 amino acids. In germline, CDR1 is MDHEN, CDR2 SYDVKM. The J segment lost 0 bases and the V segment lost 5 bases, leaving 9 bases of the junction unmatched. CDR3 nucleotides: TGTGCCAGCAGTGTCCCAGGGGGCCGGAACTCCTACGAGCAGTACTTC. The encoded protein is CASSVPGGRNSYEQYF. The whole variable domain, remainder taken from reference TRBV28 and TRBJ2-7, is DVKVTQSSRYLVKRTGEKVFLECVQDMDHENMFWYRQDPGLGLRLIYFSYDVKMKEKGDIPEGYSVSREKKERFSLILESASTNQTSMYLCASSVPGGRNSYEQYFGPGTRLTVT.

This rearrangement joins TRBV15 to TRBJ2-3, with 10 positions matching TRBD2. V was pared by 4 bases and J by 4 bases, with 8 bases of the junction left unmatched. From germline, CDR1 is LNHNV and CDR2 YYDKDF (reference sequence). The CDR3 covers 16 residues. CDR3 DNA: TGTGCCACCAGCACGGGTTCTAGCGGGAGTGCAGATACGCAGTATTTT. Its protein product is CATSTGSSGSADTQYF.

This clonotype was counted ten times or more. The rearrangement links TRBV19 to TRBJ2-7; D may be TRBD2 (6 bases). The V and J ends lost 9 bases and 2 bases respectively, with 17 bases between them. The CDR3 runs 14 residues. Germline lookup yields CDR1 LNHDA and CDR2 SQIVND (reference sequence). CDR3 DNA: TGTGCCAGACCCGGGGGTGCGCCCCCCTACGAGCAGTACTTC. Its translation: CARPGGAPPYEQYF.

This clonotype was found many times. The gene calls are TRBV3-1 and TRBJ2-3; no clear D. Germline loops: CDR1 LGHDT, CDR2 YNNKEL (reference sequence). The CDR3 consists of 14 residues. Trimming removed 1 base at V and 10 bases at J, with 15 bases between. CDR3 coding DNA: TGTGCCAGCAGCCAAGCACTATCCATTGTGCCGCAGTATTTT. It specifies CASSQALSIVPQYF.

This clonotype was counted between two and nine times. The genes are TRBV6-5 and TRBJ2-2; D not resolved. The length of the CDR3 is 13 residues. Trimming cost V 2 bases and J 4 bases, with 5 bases left between them. CDR1 is MNHEY and CDR2 is SVGAGI in the germline V gene. CDR3 residues: CASSYGSTGELFF. CDR3 coding DNA: TGTGCCAGCAGTTACGGAAGCACCGGGGAGCTGTTTTTT.

Ten or more counts support this clonotype. The chain recombines TRBV2 with TRBJ2-2, with D perhaps TRBD2 (6 bases). Trimming removed 1 base from V and 0 bases from J, with 21 bases in between. CDR3 length: 20 residues. Germline V CDR1 and CDR2: SNHLY, FYNNEI. CDR3 nucleotides: TGTGCCAGCAGTGAAGGAGGGGTAGCGGAGTTTTTCGCGAACACCGGGGAGCTGTTTTTT. Its translation is CASSEGGVAEFFANTGELFF.

This clonotype was observed many times. The chain combines TRBV5-1 with TRBJ1-1; possible D gene TRBD1, 5 bases. Per germline, CDR1 SGHRS and CDR2 YFSETQ. CDR3 size: 13 residues. Deletions cut 4 bases from V and 5 bases from J, with 12 bases between. The CDR3 coding sequence is TGCGCCAGCAGCCGGGGGGATACTACTGAAGCTTTCTTT. It codes for CASSRGDTTEAFF.

This clonotype was picked up many times. The chain links TRBV3-1 to TRBJ2-3; the match to TRBD2 covers 7 bases. V was clipped by 4 bases and J by 0 bases; unmatched bases: 10. CDR3 length: 17 residues. CDR1 is LGHDT, CDR2 YNNKEL, per germline (reference sequence). CDR3 sequence (DNA): TGTGCCAGCAGCCGTTCAACTAGCGACCCTAGCACAGATACGCAGTATTTT. Translation: CASSRSTSDPSTDTQYF.

The chain recombines TRBV11-3 with TRBJ2-3, with D hard to call. The CDR3 has 12 amino acids. V was pared by 0 bases and J by 6 bases, with 4 bases between. Germline CDR1 SGHNT, CDR2 YENEEA. CDR3 protein: CASSLEEDTQYF. CDR3 nucleotide sequence: TGTGCCAGCAGCTTAGAAGAGGATACGCAGTATTTT.

With respect to this clonotype: At one end, the junction sequence differs from germline, possibly due to a read error. J is TRBJ2-4 and V is TRBV6-2 or TRBV6-3, with 7 bases matching TRBD2. CDR1 and CDR2 (germline): MNHEY, SVGEGT. The CDR3 extends over 16 amino acids. CDR3 protein: CATMRRRESGKDIQYF. In nucleotides, the CDR3 is TGTGCCACCATGAGACGGCGGGAGTCAGGCAAAGACATTCAGTACTTC.

This clonotype appeared many times. V gene TRBV12-3 or TRBV12-4 combines with J gene TRBJ1-2, with a tentative D call TRBD1 (5 bases). The CDR3 loop spans 15 amino acids. The V and J ends lost 6 bases and 0 bases respectively, with 14 bases between them. CDR3 amino acids: CASRPQTETNYGYTF. The CDR3 DNA reads as TGTGCCAGCAGACCACAGACAGAAACTAACTATGGCTACACCTTC.

Note on this clonotype: This may stem from a read error, because a much larger clone lies one nucleotide away. The rearrangement links TRBV3-1 to TRBJ1-1; D not resolved. Trimming stripped 0 bases from V and 1 base from J, with 3 bases between. The CDR3 contains 13 residues. CDR1 and CDR2 from the germline V gene are LGHDT and YNNKEL (reference sequence). CDR3 in amino acids: CASSQEENTEAFF. CDR3 nucleotides: TGTGCCAGCAGCCAAGAAGAGAACACTGAAGCTTTCTTT.

This clonotype was observed many times. The chain carries TRBV6-2 or TRBV6-3 and TRBJ1-5; D remains unclear. V lost 7 bases to trimming and J lost 0 bases, with 16 bases between them. The V gene's germline CDR1 is MNHEY and CDR2 SVGEGT. The CDR3 length is 16 residues. In nucleotides, the CDR3 is TGTGCCAGCAAAATCGAGGGAAGATATAGCAATCAGCCCCAGCATTTT. Its translation: CASKIEGRYSNQPQHF.

This clonotype was observed at least ten times. The chain links TRBV24-1 to TRBJ2-3, with 14 bases aligning to TRBD2. The trim removed 2 bases at V and 3 bases at J, leaving 3 bases unmatched. Germline V lookup: CDR1 KGHDR, CDR2 SFDVKD. The CDR3 runs to 17 residues. The CDR3 spells CATSDYGTSGSTDTQYF. Written as DNA, the CDR3 is TGTGCCACCAGTGATTATGGGACTAGCGGGAGTACAGATACGCAGTATTTT.

The rearrangement uses TRBV19 and TRBJ1-1; no clear D. V was clipped by 7 bases and J by 1 base, with 13 bases between them. The CDR3 is 14 residues long. CDR1 is LNHDA, CDR2 SQIVND, per germline (reference sequence). The CDR3, as DNA: TGTGCCAGTACCTTGACACCCCCGAACACTGAAGCTTTCTTT. Amino acid sequence: CASTLTPPNTEAFF.

In its sample, this clonotype was seen many times. The rearrangement joins TRBV5-6 to TRBJ2-5; D is ambiguous. Germline V gene sequence: CDR1 SGHDT, CDR2 YYEEEE. V was pared by 2 bases and J by 3 bases, with 11 bases between. CDR3 length: 14 residues. The CDR3 region has the DNA TGTGCCAGCAGCTTTAGTGGCGCGAAAGAGACCCAGTACTTC. As protein: CASSFSGAKETQYF. The complete variable domain, with remaining parts taken from reference TRBV5-6 and TRBJ2-5, reads DAGVTQSPTHLIKTRGQQVTLRCSPKSGHDTVSWYQQALGQGPQFIFQYYEEEERQRGNFPDRFSGHQFPNYSSELNVNALLLGDSALYLCASSFSGAKETQYFGPGTRLLVL.

This clonotype occurred many times. The rearrangement joins TRBV12-3 or TRBV12-4 to TRBJ1-2; TRBD1 agrees at 7 bases. V lost 4 bases to trimming and J lost 0 bases; unmatched junction nucleotides: 11. CDR3 length: 17 amino acids. CDR3 DNA: TGTGCCAGCAGTTACTCATGGACAGGTGGAACTAACTATGGCTACACCTTC. It translates to CASSYSWTGGTNYGYTF.

This clonotype occurred many times. V is TRBV13 and J is TRBJ2-2; 9 nucleotides match TRBD2. This CDR3 has 16 residues. After removal of 4 bases from V and 5 bases from J, the junction contained 8 bases not matched to a gene. CDR1 and CDR2 from the germline V gene are PRHDT and FYEKMQ (reference sequence). CDR3 region: CASSSVAGVWTGELFF. As DNA, the CDR3 is TGTGCCAGCAGCTCTGTAGCGGGAGTATGGACCGGGGAGCTGTTTTTT.

This clonotype was recorded a few times. The V call is TRBV12-3 or TRBV12-4, the J call TRBJ1-1; TRBD1 matches 7 bases. V gave up 7 bases and J gave up 4 bases; unmatched junction bases: 3. The CDR3 runs 12 residues. The CDR3, as DNA: TGTGCCAGCACCAACAGGGGCACTGAAGCTTTCTTT. The encoded protein is CASTNRGTEAFF.

This clonotype has just a few counts. The genes are TRBV5-5 and TRBJ1-1; 8 positions agree with TRBD1. The germline V gene has CDR1 SGHKS and CDR2 YYEKEE (reference sequence). The CDR3 length is 13 residues. Trimming cost V 4 bases and J 6 bases; bases outside gene matches: 5. In DNA form, the CDR3 reads TGTGCCAGCAGCCCGACAGGGGATGCTGAAGCTTTCTTT. Translated, it gives CASSPTGDAEAFF.

Turning to this clonotype: A read error may be the cause here, since a much bigger clone is one base away. The chain joins TRBV3-1 to TRBJ2-3; TRBD2 matches 14 bases. In germline, CDR1 is LGHDT, CDR2 YNNKEL (reference sequence). This CDR3 is built from 17 residues. The CDR3: CVSSHGTSGRSGDTQYF. CDR3 DNA: TGTGTCAGCAGCCATGGGACTAGCGGGAGATCAGGAGATACGCAGTATTTT.

This clonotype was found a few times. An end of the junction differs from the germline gene, which may be a read error. The rearrangement joins TRBV7-3 to TRBJ2-2; D call uncertain. The germline V gene encodes CDR1 SGHTA and CDR2 FQGTGA. This CDR3 region has 17 residues. This CDR3 reads CASSPHSVVVNTWELFF. Written as DNA, the CDR3 is TGTGCCAGCAGCCCACACAGTGTTGTCGTAAACACCTGGGAGCTGTTTTTT.

This clonotype was seen many times. CDR3 amino acids: CASSQGGGVYEQYF. In nucleotides, the CDR3 is TGCGCCAGCAGCCAAGGTGGGGGAGTCTACGAGCAGTACTTC. J is TRBJ2-7 and V is TRBV5-1, with D perhaps being TRBD1 or TRBD2 (5 bases each). The ends were cut back, 4 bases at V and 3 bases at J, with 14 bases in the middle. This CDR3 contains 14 residues. Germline lookup yields CDR1 SGHRS and CDR2 YFSETQ.

This clonotype was observed at least ten times. The chain carries TRBV12-3 or TRBV12-4 and TRBJ1-2, with D possibly matching TRBD1 (6 bases). The CDR3 sequence is 13 residues long. V was clipped by 5 bases and J by 8 bases, with 15 bases between them. The CDR3 DNA sequence: TGTGCCAGCAGTGACAGGTACCAGAGAGGCTACACCTTC. Amino acids: CASSDRYQRGYTF.